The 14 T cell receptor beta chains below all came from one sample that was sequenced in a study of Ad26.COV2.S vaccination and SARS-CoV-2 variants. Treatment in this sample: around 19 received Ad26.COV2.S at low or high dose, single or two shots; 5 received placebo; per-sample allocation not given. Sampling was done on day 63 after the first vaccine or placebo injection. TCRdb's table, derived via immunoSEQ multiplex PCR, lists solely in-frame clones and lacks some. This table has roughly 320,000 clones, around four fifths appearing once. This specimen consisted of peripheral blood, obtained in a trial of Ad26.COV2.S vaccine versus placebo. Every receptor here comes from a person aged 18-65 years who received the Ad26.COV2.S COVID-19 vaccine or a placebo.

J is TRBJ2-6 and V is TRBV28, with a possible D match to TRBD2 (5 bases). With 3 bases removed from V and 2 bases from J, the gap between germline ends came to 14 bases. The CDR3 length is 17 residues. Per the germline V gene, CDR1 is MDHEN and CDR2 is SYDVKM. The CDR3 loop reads CASSFPGKDPGANVLTF. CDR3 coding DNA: TGTGCCAGCAGTTTTCCGGGGAAGGACCCTGGGGCCAACGTCCTGACTTTC.

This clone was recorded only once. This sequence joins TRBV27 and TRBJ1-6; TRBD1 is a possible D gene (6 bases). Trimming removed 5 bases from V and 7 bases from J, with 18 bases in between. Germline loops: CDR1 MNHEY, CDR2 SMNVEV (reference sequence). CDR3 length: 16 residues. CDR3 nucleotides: TGTGCCAGCAGTGTGGGGTTCAGGGGCGTCAATTCACCCCTCCACTTT. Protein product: CASSVGFRGVNSPLHF.

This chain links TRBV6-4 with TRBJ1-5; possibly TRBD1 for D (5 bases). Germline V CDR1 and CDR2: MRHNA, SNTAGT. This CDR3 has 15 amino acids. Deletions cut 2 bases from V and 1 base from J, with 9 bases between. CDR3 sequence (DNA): TGTGCCAGCAGTGACCCTCGGGGGAGCAATCAGCCCCAGCATTTT. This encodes CASSDPRGSNQPQHF.

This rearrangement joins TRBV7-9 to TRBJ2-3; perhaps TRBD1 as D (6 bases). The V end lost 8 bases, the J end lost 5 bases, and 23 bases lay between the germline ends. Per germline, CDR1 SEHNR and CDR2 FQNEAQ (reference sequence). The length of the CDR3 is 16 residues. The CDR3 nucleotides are TGTGCCAGCTCCAAGGGGGTCAGCCAGGGAAGAGATACGCAGTATTTT. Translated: CASSKGVSQGRDTQYF.

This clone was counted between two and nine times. As DNA, the CDR3 is TGTGCCAGCTCACCACGGGATCACTATGGCTACACCTTC. It encodes CASSPRDHYGYTF. The gene calls are TRBV18 and TRBJ1-2; no reliable D call. V lost 1 base and J 3 bases, leaving 6 bases between the germline ends. Germline CDR1 is KGHSH and CDR2 is LQKENI. This CDR3 has 13 amino acids.

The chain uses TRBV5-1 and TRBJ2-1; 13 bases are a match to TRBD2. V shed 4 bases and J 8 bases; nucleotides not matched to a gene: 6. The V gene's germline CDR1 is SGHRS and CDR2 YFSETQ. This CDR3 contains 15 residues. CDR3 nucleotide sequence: TGCGCCAGCAGCCGGACTAGCGGGGGATACGATGAGCAGTTCTTC. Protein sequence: CASSRTSGGYDEQFF.

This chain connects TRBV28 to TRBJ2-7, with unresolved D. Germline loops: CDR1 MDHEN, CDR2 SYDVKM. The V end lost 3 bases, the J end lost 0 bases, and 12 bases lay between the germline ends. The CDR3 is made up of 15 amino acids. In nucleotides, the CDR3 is TGTGCCAGCAGTTTTTCCCCCCCGAGCTCCTACGAGCAGTACTTC. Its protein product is CASSFSPPSSYEQYF.

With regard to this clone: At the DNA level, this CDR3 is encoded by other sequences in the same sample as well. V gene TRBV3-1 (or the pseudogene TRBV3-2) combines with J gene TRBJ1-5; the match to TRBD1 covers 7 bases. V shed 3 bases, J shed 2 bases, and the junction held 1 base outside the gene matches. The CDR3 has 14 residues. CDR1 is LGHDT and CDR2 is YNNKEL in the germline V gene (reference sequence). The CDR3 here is CASSQGTGNQPQHF. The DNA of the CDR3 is TGTGCCAGCAGCCAGGGGACAGGCAATCAGCCCCAGCATTTT.

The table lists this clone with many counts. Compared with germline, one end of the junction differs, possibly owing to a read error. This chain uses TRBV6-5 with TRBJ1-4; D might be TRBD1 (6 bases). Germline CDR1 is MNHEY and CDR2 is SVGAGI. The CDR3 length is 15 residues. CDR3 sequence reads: CASSDSRGGNEKLFF. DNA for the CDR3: TGTGCCAGCAGTGACTCCAGGGGAGGTAATGAAAAACTGTTTTTT.

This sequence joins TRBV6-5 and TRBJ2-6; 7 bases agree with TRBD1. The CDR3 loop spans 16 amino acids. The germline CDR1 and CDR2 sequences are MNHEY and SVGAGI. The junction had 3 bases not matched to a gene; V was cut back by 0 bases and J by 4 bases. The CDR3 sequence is CASSYSTGLGANVLTF. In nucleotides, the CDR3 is TGTGCCAGCAGTTACTCGACAGGGTTAGGGGCCAACGTCCTGACTTTC.

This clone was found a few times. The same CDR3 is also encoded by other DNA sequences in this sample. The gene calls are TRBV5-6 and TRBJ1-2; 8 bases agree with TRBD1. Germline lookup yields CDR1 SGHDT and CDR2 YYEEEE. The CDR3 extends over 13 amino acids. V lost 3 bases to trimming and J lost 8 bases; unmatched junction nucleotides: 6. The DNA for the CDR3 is TGTGCCAGCAGCTCCCTGGACAGGGCCGGCTACACCTTC. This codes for CASSSLDRAGYTF.

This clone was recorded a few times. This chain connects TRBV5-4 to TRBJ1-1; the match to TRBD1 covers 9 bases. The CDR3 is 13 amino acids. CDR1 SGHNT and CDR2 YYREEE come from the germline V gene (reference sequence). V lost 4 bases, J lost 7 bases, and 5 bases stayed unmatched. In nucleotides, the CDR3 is TGTGCCAGCAGCCCCCGGGACAGGGTTGAAGCTTTCTTT. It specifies CASSPRDRVEAFF. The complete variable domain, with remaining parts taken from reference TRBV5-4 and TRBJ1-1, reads ETGVTQSPTHLIKTRGQQVTLRCSSQSGHNTVSWYQQALGQGPQFIFQYYREEENGRGNFPPRFSGLQFPNYSSELNVNALELDDSALYLCASSPRDRVEAFFGQGTRLTVV.

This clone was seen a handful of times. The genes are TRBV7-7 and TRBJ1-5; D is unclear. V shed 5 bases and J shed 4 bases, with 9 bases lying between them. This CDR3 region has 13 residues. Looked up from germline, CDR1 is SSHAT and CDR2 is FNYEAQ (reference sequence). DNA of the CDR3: TGTGCCAGCAGCGAGAACAGTAATCAGCCCCAGCATTTT. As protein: CASSENSNQPQHF.

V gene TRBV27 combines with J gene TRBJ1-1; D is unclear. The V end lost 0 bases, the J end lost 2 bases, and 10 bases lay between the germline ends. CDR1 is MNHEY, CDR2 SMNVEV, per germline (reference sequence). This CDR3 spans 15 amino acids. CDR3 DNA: TGTGCCAGCAGTTTATCCTCCCTTATAAACACTGAAGCTTTCTTT. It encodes CASSLSSLINTEAFF.